Each of the 3 T cell receptor beta chains below was sequenced from the same sample in a study of blood T cells in healthy people across ages. With a J-beta primer mix and a sample-barcoded 5' primer, a second PCR ran roughly 7 to 11 cycles. TCRdb reprocessed the 5' RACE reads with MiXCR, giving one entry per CDR3 protein. The sample carries around 990,000 distinct CDR3 sequences, about 23% recorded once. These data also featured in a second study, about T cells of mothers and their children.

The sample comprised blood. The source is a girl aged 2 to 9 in good health.

As regards this clonotype: One end of the junction varies from germline; a read error may be responsible. This chain joins TRBV3-1 and TRBJ2-3; 10 bases line up with TRBD2. In germline, CDR1 is LGHDT, CDR2 YNNKEL (reference sequence). This CDR3 has 16 amino acids. The CDR3 spells CASSQVSPSGRERRYF. DNA of the CDR3: TGCGCCAGCAGCCAAGTTTCGCCAAGCGGGAGGGAAAGACGGTATTTT.

The rearrangement uses TRBV21-1 and TRBJ2-7; the DNA was not compared with TRBD1, the D call given in the table. TRBV21-1 is assigned pseudogene status. The CDR3 is made up of 15 amino acids. The CDR3 region has the DNA TGTGCCAGCAGTCGGGACAGGGCGATCTCCTACGAGCAGTACTTC. Translation: CASSRDRAISYEQYF.

The table lists this clonotype with a few counts. The rearrangement joins TRBV4-3 to TRBJ2-7; D is ambiguous. V was shortened by 1 base and J by 6 bases, with 10 bases between the two germline ends. CDR3 length: 13 residues. Germline V gene sequence: CDR1 LGHNA, CDR2 YSLEER. CDR3 nucleotide sequence: TGCGCCAGCAGCCAAGTCGGTGGCGGCGAGCAGTACTTC. Translated, it gives CASSQVGGGEQYF.